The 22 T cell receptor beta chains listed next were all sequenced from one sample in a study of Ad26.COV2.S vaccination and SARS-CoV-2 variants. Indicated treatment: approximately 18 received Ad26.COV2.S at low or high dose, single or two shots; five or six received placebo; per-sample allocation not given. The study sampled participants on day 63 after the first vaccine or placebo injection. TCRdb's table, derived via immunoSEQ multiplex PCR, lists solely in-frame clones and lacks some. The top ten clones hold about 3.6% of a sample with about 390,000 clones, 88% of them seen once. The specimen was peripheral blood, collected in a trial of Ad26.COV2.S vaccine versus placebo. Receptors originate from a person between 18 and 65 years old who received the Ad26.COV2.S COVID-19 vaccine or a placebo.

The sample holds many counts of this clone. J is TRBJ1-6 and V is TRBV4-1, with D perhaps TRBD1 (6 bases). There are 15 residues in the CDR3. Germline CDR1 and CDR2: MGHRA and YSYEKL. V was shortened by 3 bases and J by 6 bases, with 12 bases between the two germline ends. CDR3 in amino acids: CASSHPEGVNSPLHF. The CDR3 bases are TGCGCCAGCAGCCATCCCGAGGGGGTTAATTCACCCCTCCACTTT.

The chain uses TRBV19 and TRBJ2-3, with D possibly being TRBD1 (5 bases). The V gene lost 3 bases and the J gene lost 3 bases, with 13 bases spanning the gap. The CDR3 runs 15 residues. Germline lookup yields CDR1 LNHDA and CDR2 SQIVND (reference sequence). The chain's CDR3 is CASSISGRGTDTQYF. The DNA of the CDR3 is TGTGCCAGTAGTATTTCAGGGCGAGGTACAGATACGCAGTATTTT.

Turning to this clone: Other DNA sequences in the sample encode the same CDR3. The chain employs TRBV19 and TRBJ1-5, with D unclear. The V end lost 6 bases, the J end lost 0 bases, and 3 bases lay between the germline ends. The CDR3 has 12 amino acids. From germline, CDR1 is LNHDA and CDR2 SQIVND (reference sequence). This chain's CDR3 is CASRDSNQPQHF. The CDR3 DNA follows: TGTGCCAGTAGGGATAGCAATCAGCCCCAGCATTTT.

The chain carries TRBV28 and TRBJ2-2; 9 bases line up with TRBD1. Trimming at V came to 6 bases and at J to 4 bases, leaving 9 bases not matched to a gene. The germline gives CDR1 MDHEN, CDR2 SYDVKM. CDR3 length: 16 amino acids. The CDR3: CASSPQGAVGTGELFF. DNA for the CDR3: TGTGCCAGCAGCCCACAGGGGGCGGTAGGCACCGGGGAGCTGTTTTTT.

The CDR3 loop reads CASSSPTGINTEAFF. The CDR3 nucleotides are TGTGCCAGCAGTTCACCGACAGGTATAAACACTGAAGCTTTCTTT. The V gene is TRBV27, the J gene TRBJ1-1, with D possibly being TRBD1 (6 bases). This CDR3 region has 15 residues. The germline V gene has CDR1 MNHEY and CDR2 SMNVEV (reference sequence). Trimming removed 4 bases from V and 2 bases from J, with 14 bases in between.

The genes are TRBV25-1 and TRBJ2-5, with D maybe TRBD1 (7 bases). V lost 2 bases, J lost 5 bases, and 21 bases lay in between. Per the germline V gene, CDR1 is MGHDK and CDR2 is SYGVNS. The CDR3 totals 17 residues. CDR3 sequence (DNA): TGTGCCAGCAGTGAAAGGAGGAGGGCAGGGGGTGGTGAGACCCAGTACTTC. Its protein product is CASSERRRAGGGETQYF.

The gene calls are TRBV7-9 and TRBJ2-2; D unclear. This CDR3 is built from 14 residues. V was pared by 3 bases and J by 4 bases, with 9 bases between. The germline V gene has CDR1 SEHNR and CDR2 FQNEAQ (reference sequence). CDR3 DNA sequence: TGTGCCAGCAGCTTCTGGCAGCTCACCGGGGAGCTGTTTTTT. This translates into CASSFWQLTGELFF.

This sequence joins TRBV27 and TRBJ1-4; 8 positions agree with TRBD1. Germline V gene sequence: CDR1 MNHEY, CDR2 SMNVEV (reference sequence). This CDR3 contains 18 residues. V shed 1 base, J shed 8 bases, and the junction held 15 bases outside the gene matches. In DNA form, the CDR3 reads TGTGCCAGCAGTTTATACTCCCCAAGGACAGGGAGTGGAGAAAAACTGTTTTTT. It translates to CASSLYSPRTGSGEKLFF.

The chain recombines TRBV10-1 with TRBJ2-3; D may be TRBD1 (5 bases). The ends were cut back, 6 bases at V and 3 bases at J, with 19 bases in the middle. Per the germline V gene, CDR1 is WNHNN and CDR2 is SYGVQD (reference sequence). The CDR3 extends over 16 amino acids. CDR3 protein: CASSRQTLRNTDTQYF. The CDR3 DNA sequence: TGCGCCAGCAGCCGACAGACTCTGCGAAATACAGATACGCAGTATTTT.

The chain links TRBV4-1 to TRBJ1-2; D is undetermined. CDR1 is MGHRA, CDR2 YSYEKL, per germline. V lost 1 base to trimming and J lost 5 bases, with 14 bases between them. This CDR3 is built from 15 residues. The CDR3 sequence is CASSQVPDQEYGYTF. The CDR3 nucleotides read TGCGCCAGCAGCCAAGTGCCAGACCAGGAGTATGGCTACACCTTC.

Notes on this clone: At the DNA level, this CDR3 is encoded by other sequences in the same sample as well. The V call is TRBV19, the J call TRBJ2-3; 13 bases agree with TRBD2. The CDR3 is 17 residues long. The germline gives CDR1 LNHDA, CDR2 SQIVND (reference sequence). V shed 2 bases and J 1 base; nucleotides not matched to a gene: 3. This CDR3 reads CASSISGLAGGTDTQYF. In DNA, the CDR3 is TGTGCCAGTAGTATATCAGGACTAGCGGGGGGCACAGATACGCAGTATTTT.

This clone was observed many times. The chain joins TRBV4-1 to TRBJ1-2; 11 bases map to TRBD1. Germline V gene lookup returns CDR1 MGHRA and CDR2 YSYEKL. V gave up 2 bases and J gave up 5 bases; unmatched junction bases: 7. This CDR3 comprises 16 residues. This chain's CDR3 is CASSQIRTGGAYGYTF. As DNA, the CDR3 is TGCGCCAGCAGCCAAATAAGGACAGGGGGCGCTTATGGCTACACCTTC.

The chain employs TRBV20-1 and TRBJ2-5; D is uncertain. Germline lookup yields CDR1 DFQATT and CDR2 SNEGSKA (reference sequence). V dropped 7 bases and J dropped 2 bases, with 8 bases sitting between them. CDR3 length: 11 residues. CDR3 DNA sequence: TGCAGTGGGGCCCCACAAGAGACCCAGTACTTC. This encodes CSGAPQETQYF.

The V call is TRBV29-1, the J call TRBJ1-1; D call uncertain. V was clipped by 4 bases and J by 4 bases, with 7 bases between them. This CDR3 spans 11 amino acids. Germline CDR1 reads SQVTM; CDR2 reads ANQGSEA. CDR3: CSVVPPTEAFF. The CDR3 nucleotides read TGCAGCGTTGTACCCCCCACTGAAGCTTTCTTT.

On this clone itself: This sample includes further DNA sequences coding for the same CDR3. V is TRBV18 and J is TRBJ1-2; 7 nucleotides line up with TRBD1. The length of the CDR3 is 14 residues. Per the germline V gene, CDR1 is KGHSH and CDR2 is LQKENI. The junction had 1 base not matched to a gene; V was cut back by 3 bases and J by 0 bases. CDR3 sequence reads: CASSPGTANYGYTF. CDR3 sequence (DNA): TGTGCCAGCTCACCCGGGACAGCTAACTATGGCTACACCTTC.

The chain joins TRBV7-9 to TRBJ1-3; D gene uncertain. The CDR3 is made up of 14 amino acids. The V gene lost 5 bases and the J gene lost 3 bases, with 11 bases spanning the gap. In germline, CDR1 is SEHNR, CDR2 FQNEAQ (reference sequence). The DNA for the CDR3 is TGTGCCAGCAGCCCAAGCGGGCTTGGAAACACCATATATTTT. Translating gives CASSPSGLGNTIYF.

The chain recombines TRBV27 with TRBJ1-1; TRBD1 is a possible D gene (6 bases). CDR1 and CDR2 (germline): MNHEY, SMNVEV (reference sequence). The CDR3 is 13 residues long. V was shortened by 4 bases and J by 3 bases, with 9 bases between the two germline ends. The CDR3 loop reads CASSSAGDTEAFF. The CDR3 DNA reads TGTGCCAGCAGTTCCGCAGGGGACACTGAAGCTTTCTTT.

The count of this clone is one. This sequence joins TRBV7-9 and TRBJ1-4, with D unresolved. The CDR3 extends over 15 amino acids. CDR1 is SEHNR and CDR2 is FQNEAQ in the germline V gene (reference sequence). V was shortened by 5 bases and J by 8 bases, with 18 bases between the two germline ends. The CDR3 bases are TGTGCCAGCAGCACAACCTCCGAGGGCCGGGAAAAACTGTTTTTT. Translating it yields CASSTTSEGREKLFF.

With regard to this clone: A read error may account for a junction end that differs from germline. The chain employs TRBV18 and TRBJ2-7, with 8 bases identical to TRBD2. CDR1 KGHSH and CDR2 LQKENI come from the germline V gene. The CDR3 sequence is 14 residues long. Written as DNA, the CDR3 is TGTGCCAGCTCCCCACGGGGGGGGACCTACGAGCAGTACTTC. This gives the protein CASSPRGGTYEQYF. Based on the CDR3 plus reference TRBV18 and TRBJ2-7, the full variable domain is NAGVMQNPRHLVRRRGQEARLRCSPMKGHSHVYWYRQLPEEGLKFMVYLQKENIIDESGMPKERFSAEFPKEGPSILRIQQVVRGDSAAYFCASSPRGGTYEQYFGPGTRLTVT.

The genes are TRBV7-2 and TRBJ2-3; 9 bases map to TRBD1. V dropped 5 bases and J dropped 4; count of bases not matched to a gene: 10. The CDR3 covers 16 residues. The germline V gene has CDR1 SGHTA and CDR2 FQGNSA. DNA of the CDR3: TGTGCCAGCAGCCAAATTCAACGACAGGGGGCAGATACGCAGTATTTT. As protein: CASSQIQRQGADTQYF.

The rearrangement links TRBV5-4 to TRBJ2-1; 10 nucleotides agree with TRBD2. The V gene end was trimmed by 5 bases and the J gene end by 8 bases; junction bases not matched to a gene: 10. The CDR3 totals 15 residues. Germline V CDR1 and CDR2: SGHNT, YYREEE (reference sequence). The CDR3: CASRQRGGAVDEQFF. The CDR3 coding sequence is TGTGCCAGCAGGCAGCGGGGGGGCGCGGTCGATGAGCAGTTCTTC.

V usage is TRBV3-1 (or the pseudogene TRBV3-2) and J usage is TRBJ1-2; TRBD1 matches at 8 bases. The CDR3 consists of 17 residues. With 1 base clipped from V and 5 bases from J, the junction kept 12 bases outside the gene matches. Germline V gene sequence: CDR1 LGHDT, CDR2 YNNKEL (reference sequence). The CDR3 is CASSQAEGTGSFYGYTF. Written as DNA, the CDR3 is TGTGCCAGCAGCCAAGCTGAGGGGACAGGAAGTTTTTATGGCTACACCTTC.